This T cell receptor beta chain was found in a study of blood T cell repertoires in COVID-19. Study information: COVID-19 samples, acute and convalescent, were from the United States, Italy and Spain.

Some clones are missing from TCRdb's copy, which holds only in-frame ones; the method was immunoSEQ multiplex PCR. The sample carries over 130,000 clones, 84% recorded once. The sequence came from a human donor in a cohort sampled during active COVID-19. Source material: peripheral blood.

CDR3 region: CASGQGLYEQYF. DNA of the CDR3: TGTGCCAGCGGACAGGGGCTCTACGAGCAGTACTTC. The chain uses TRBV2 and TRBJ2-7; 9 bases line up with TRBD1. Germline values: CDR1 SNHLY, CDR2 FYNNEI. The CDR3 has 12 amino acids. Trimming at V came to 8 bases and at J to 3 bases, leaving 2 bases not matched to a gene.